This TCR beta chain stems from a study of cytomegalovirus exposure and HLA in healthy donors. Primers for the PCR totalled 60 Vbeta and 13 Jbeta. Methods used by the authors: Counted up in a later analysis, unique TCR beta chains came to some 75 million, with around 10 million shared. This table comes from immunoSEQ multiplex PCR, and its TCRdb copy is limited to in-frame clones, with some not included. V and J calls and clone size are as listed in that table; D and trimming were resolved from the DNA. The sample includes over 60,000 clones, roughly two thirds of them seen just once. The sample holds one count of this clone. The source material was PBMCs. This TCR was sampled from a male donor in good health and CMV-seropositive.

CDR3 sequence reads: CASRTDRNNEKLFF. The CDR3 DNA reads TGTGCCAGCAGAACAGACAGAAATAATGAAAAACTGTTTTTT. The chain recombines TRBV7-9 with TRBJ1-4; a weak D match, TRBD1 (5 bases). The CDR3 spans 14 residues. Germline values: CDR1 SEHNR, CDR2 FQNEAQ (reference sequence). The germline V and J ends were trimmed by 6 bases and 4 bases, with 12 bases remaining between them.